The TCR beta chain described here comes from a study of blood T cell repertoires in COVID-19. Per the germline V gene, CDR1 is SGHAT and CDR2 is FQNNGV. The CDR3 has 17 amino acids. V shed 1 base and J 3 bases; nucleotides not matched to a gene: 6. Methods used by the authors: Nucleated cell counts were estimated from reference gene primer amplification. The data were produced by immunoSEQ multiplex PCR, yet TCRdb's version contains in-frame clones alone and is incomplete. D and trimming come from the DNA, and the V and J calls and clone size come from that table. The sample contains around 68,000 clones, about 90% of which appear only once.

What was sequenced was peripheral blood. The chain combines TRBV11-2 with TRBJ2-1, with TRBD2 matching 10 bases. The clonotype was recovered from a human donor in a cohort sampled during active COVID-19. The CDR3 DNA reads TGTGCCAGCAGCTTAGTATCCCTAGCGGGAGTCTACAATGAGCAGTTCTTC. This translates into CASSLVSLAGVYNEQFF.